These 16 T cell receptor beta chains came from one sample sequenced in a study of CD4 and CD8 cells across lung adenocarcinoma regions. One entry per CDR3 protein, called by TCRdb with MiXCR from the PCR reads. This sample has some 8,400 distinct CDR3 sequences; roughly 50% occur once, and the top ten carry 20%. Specimen: CD8+ T cells from the center of a lung tumor. The receptor set was obtained from a female donor with lung adenocarcinoma. The CD4 and CD8 labels of this study may be unreliable.

Only a few counts were recorded for this clonotype. V usage is TRBV6-4 and J usage is TRBJ2-2; maybe TRBD2 (6 bases). Trimming removed 4 bases at V and 7 bases at J, with 13 bases between. This CDR3 region has 14 residues. Germline V gives CDR1 MRHNA, CDR2 SNTAGT. The chain's CDR3 is CASSVGGDGGELFF. The CDR3 coding sequence is TGTGCCAGCAGTGTCGGCGGGGACGGCGGGGAGCTGTTTTTT.

This clonotype was seen a handful of times. The chain recombines TRBV6-1 with TRBJ2-1; a weak D match, TRBD1 (6 bases). This CDR3 has 13 residues. Trimming took off 3 bases at V and 9 bases at J, with 12 bases between the two ends. In germline, CDR1 is MNHNS, CDR2 SASEGT. The CDR3 coding sequence is TGTGCCAGCAGTGACAACCAGGGGAGTGAGCAGTTCTTC. This translates into CASSDNQGSEQFF.

This clonotype was found many times. The rearrangement joins TRBV7-2 to TRBJ2-3; D remains unclear. This CDR3 is 14 amino acids long. CDR1 is SGHTA and CDR2 is FQGNSA in the germline V gene. V lost 4 bases, J lost 1 base, and 9 bases lay in between. The CDR3 spells CASSSYLRTDTQYF. The CDR3 region has the DNA TGTGCCAGCAGCTCCTATTTGCGCACAGATACGCAGTATTTT.

This clonotype has a count of ten or more. The chain couples TRBV6-1 to TRBJ1-6; the D gene is possibly TRBD1 (5 bases). CDR3 length equals 15 residues. V dropped 3 bases and J dropped 4 bases, with 10 bases sitting between them. Looked up from germline, CDR1 is MNHNS and CDR2 is SASEGT. The CDR3 bases are TGTGCCAGCAGTGATAAGGGGATTTATAATTCACCCCTCCACTTT. Translated: CASSDKGIYNSPLHF.

The chain combines TRBV6-1 with TRBJ2-7; weak D call: TRBD1 (6 bases). The CDR3 sequence is 17 residues long. CDR1 and CDR2 from the germline V gene are MNHNS and SASEGT. V lost 7 bases and J lost 2, with 24 bases in between. The CDR3: CASILWNRVSGTYEQYF. The CDR3 coding sequence is TGTGCCAGCATCCTTTGGAACAGGGTCTCGGGGACCTACGAGCAGTACTTC.

Points on this clonotype: At one end, the junction sequence differs from germline, possibly due to a read error. This sequence joins TRBV27 and TRBJ2-4; D call uncertain. Germline assignment: CDR1 MNHEY and CDR2 SMNVEV (reference sequence). The CDR3 totals 14 residues. The CDR3 spells CAGSGRLDQDIQYF. CDR3 sequence (DNA): TGTGCGGGCAGTGGAAGGTTAGACCAAGACATCCAGTACTTC.

The V gene is TRBV10-3, the J gene TRBJ2-4; 8 bases agree with TRBD2. The V gene's germline CDR1 is ENHRY and CDR2 SYGVKD. V shed 11 bases and J 13 bases; nucleotides not matched to a gene: 19. This CDR3 spans 14 amino acids. The CDR3 loop is CAGIRGLDKNTQYF. The CDR3 DNA follows: TGTGCCGGGATCCGGGGACTAGACAAAAACACCCAGTACTTC.

Only one count was recorded for this clonotype. The rearrangement links TRBV7-3 to TRBJ2-2; TRBD2 matches 13 bases. V dropped 5 bases and J dropped 11; count of bases not matched to a gene: 11. This CDR3 has 16 residues. CDR1 is SGHTA, CDR2 FQGTGA, per germline. CDR3 loop: CASSQTGTSGTDELFF. The CDR3 nucleotides are TGTGCCAGCAGCCAAACCGGGACTAGCGGGACCGATGAGCTGTTTTTT.

This clonotype was counted many times. The chain carries TRBV10-3 and TRBJ2-3, with D hard to call. The germline V gene encodes CDR1 ENHRY and CDR2 SYGVKD. CDR3 length equals 13 residues. Trimming took off 7 bases at V and 4 bases at J, with 12 bases between the two ends. CDR3 nucleotide sequence: TGTGCCATCATGAGTTTATTCCCAGATACGCAGTATTTT. Translation: CAIMSLFPDTQYF.

For this clonotype: Sequence at one end of the junction differs from germline and may be a read error. The rearrangement links TRBV6-5 to TRBJ2-3; the D gene is possibly TRBD2 (6 bases). Looked up from germline, CDR1 is MNHEY and CDR2 is SVGAGI. The CDR3 loop spans 17 amino acids. The CDR3 region is CASSSGNGGADTDTQYF. The CDR3 coding sequence is TGTGCCAGCAGTTCGGGGAACGGGGGAGCCGACACAGATACCCAGTATTTC.

The sample holds many counts of this clonotype. The chain has TRBV7-6 and TRBJ2-5; D is uncertain. Germline V gene data show CDR1 as SGHVS and CDR2 as FNYEAQ. CDR3 length: 12 residues. The ends were cut back, 2 bases at V and 5 bases at J, with 6 bases in the middle. CDR3 region: CASSLQRETQYF. The CDR3 nucleotides read TGTGCCAGCAGCTTACAGAGGGAGACCCAGTACTTC.

The sample holds a few counts of this clonotype. The CDR3 spells CAWSRPGATLTDTQYF. The CDR3 DNA reads TGTGCCTGGAGCCGCCCAGGGGCCACTCTCACAGATACGCAGTATTTT. The J gene is TRBJ2-3, the V gene TRBV30; D might be TRBD1 (6 bases). The CDR3 is 16 residues long. Trimming cost V 3 bases and J 2 bases, with 18 bases left between them. The germline CDR1 and CDR2 sequences are GTSNPN and SVGIG (reference sequence).

There are many counts of this clonotype. As DNA, the CDR3 is TGTGCCAGCAGTAATACAGGGAGAGGAAACACCATATATTTT. This codes for CASSNTGRGNTIYF. The rearrangement uses TRBV6-1 and TRBJ1-3, with D maybe TRBD1 (6 bases). CDR3 size: 14 residues. The V gene's germline CDR1 is MNHNS and CDR2 SASEGT. Trimming left V 5 bases short and J 4 bases short, with 12 bases between.

This clonotype occurred a few times. The CDR3 loop is CASSEYRSSSYEQYF. The CDR3 bases are TGTGCCAGCAGTGAATATAGATCAAGCTCCTACGAGCAGTACTTC. This sequence joins TRBV6-1 and TRBJ2-7, with D unresolved. Germline V gives CDR1 MNHNS, CDR2 SASEGT. V lost 2 bases and J lost 0, with 11 bases in between. This CDR3 comprises 15 residues.

This chain links TRBV7-6 with TRBJ2-1; 7 bases are shared with TRBD1. This CDR3 has 15 residues. Germline lookup yields CDR1 SGHVS and CDR2 FNYEAQ. V shed 5 bases, J shed 6 bases, and the junction held 10 bases outside the gene matches. Written as DNA, the CDR3 is TGTGCCAGCAGCCCTGGCAGGGGGACCCTCAATGAGCAGTTCTTC. Protein product: CASSPGRGTLNEQFF.

This clonotype came up once. This chain joins TRBV12-2 and TRBJ2-4; the table names TRBD2, a call not compared with the DNA. TRBV12-2 is marked as a pseudogene. This CDR3 has 11 amino acids. The DNA for the CDR3 is TGTGCCGGCCGTGCGGGGAACACCCAGTACTTC. This codes for CAGRAGNTQYF.